These 17 T cell receptor beta chains came from one sample sequenced in a study of blood T cells in healthy people across ages. A second PCR, run for roughly 6 to 11 cycles, used a sample-barcoded 5' primer plus a J-beta primer mix. TCRdb reanalysed the 5' RACE reads using MiXCR and keeps one entry per CDR3 protein. The repertoire consists of roughly 1,000,000 distinct CDR3 sequences, with roughly 24% occurring once and the leading ten covering approximately 0.71%. The same data also contributed to another study, on T cells of mothers and their children.

Sequenced sample: blood. These receptors originate from a girl aged 2 to 9 in good health.

This clonotype showed up just a few times. This chain links TRBV20-1 with TRBJ2-7; no definite D call. This CDR3 comprises 12 residues. Trimming pared 4 bases from V and 4 bases from J, leaving 11 bases between. The germline CDR1 and CDR2 sequences are DFQATT and SNEGSKA (reference sequence). The CDR3 reads CSAIPLGYEQYF. The CDR3 DNA follows: TGCAGTGCTATCCCCTTAGGGTACGAGCAGTACTTC.

This clonotype was seen more than once but under ten times. V is TRBV12-3 or TRBV12-4 and J is TRBJ2-5; D may be TRBD2 (5 bases). The CDR3 length is 15 residues. Trimming removed 1 base at V and 2 bases at J, with 11 bases between. The CDR3 DNA follows: TGTGCCAGCAGTTTAGTTCCGGGATTACAAGAGACCCAGTACTTC. Protein sequence: CASSLVPGLQETQYF.

V is TRBV7-6 and J is TRBJ2-7; 13 positions match TRBD2. With V trimmed by 3 bases and J by 3 bases, 23 bases remained unmatched. Germline CDR1 is SGHVS and CDR2 is FNYEAQ. The CDR3 runs 22 residues. The CDR3 region has the DNA TGTGCCAGCAGCTTTAACCCCCCCCTATCCGGGACTAGCGGGGCCAAATTCTACGAGCAGTACTTC. Protein: CASSFNPPLSGTSGAKFYEQYF.

In this sample, this clonotype turned up a few times. The V gene is TRBV3-1, the J gene TRBJ1-2; 8 positions agree with TRBD1. Trimming took 4 bases from V and 0 from J; bases not matched to a gene: 4. CDR3 length: 15 amino acids. The germline CDR1 and CDR2 sequences are LGHDT and YNNKEL (reference sequence). CDR3 coding DNA: TGTGCCAGCAGCCGCAGGACAGGGCCTAACTATGGCTACACCTTC. Translated: CASSRRTGPNYGYTF.

The rearrangement uses TRBV29-1 and TRBJ1-2; D remains unclear. In germline, CDR1 is SQVTM, CDR2 ANQGSEA. The CDR3 is made up of 9 amino acids. V was pared by 7 bases and J by 6 bases, with 6 bases between. In nucleotides, the CDR3 is TGCAGCGCTGATGATGGCTACACCTTC. Translating it yields CSADDGYTF.

There are a few counts of this clonotype. V and J are TRBV10-3 and TRBJ1-3; 7 positions agree with TRBD1. Unmatched junction bases numbered 5, after V lost 6 bases and J lost 0 bases. CDR3 length: 15 amino acids. Looked up from germline, CDR1 is ENHRY and CDR2 is SYGVKD. CDR3 DNA sequence: TGTGCCATCAGCCCGACAGGGAACTCTGGAAACACCATATATTTT. Its protein is CAISPTGNSGNTIYF.

This clonotype was observed a few times. The chain uses TRBV11-2 and TRBJ2-5, with a possible D match to TRBD1 (6 bases). The ends were cut back, 5 bases at V and 4 bases at J, with 17 bases in the middle. CDR1 is SGHAT and CDR2 is FQNNGV in the germline V gene. CDR3 length: 15 amino acids. This chain's CDR3 is CASSLYRVLGETQYF. The CDR3 DNA reads as TGTGCCAGCAGCCTGTACAGGGTACTGGGAGAGACCCAGTACTTC. The whole variable domain, remainder taken from reference TRBV11-2 and TRBJ2-5, is EAGVAQSPRYKIIEKRQSVAFWCNPISGHATLYWYQQILGQGPKLLIQFQNNGVVDDSQLPKDRFSAERLKGVDSTLKIQPAKLEDSAVYLCASSLYRVLGETQYFGPGTRLLVL.

The genes are TRBV29-1 and TRBJ1-2; unclear D gene. With 4 bases removed from V and 5 bases from J, the gap between germline ends came to 20 bases. The CDR3 has 15 residues. The germline V gene has CDR1 SQVTM and CDR2 ANQGSEA. CDR3 sequence (DNA): TGCAGCGTTGTTCCCAAGCTCGTCAACGATTATGGCTACACCTTC. Amino acids: CSVVPKLVNDYGYTF.

The V and J genes are TRBV4-1 and TRBJ2-5; 7 positions agree with TRBD1. The DNA end is a closer match to TRBJ2-7, so the J assignment may be wrong. This CDR3 is 15 amino acids long. CDR1 is MGHRA and CDR2 is YSYEKL in the germline V gene. CDR3 amino acids: CASSPTTGMDYEQYF. The CDR3 nucleotides read TGCGCCAGCAGCCCTACGACAGGGATGGACTACGAGCAGTACTTC.

The rearrangement joins TRBV11-2 to TRBJ2-2; D perhaps matches TRBD2 (5 bases). The CDR3 spans 15 residues. The V end lost 5 bases, the J end lost 6 bases, and 16 bases lay between the germline ends. Per the germline V gene, CDR1 is SGHAT and CDR2 is FQNNGV. CDR3 bases: TGTGCCAGCAGCGCGACCACTAGAATCCCCGGGGAGCTGTTTTTT. It translates to CASSATTRIPGELFF.

The chain has TRBV7-9 and TRBJ2-5; D is perhaps TRBD2 (6 bases). The ends were cut back, 6 bases at V and 5 bases at J, with 19 bases in the middle. CDR3 length: 15 residues. Germline V CDR1 and CDR2: SEHNR, FQNEAQ (reference sequence). Here the CDR3 reads CASRSGTGEVETQYF. The DNA for the CDR3 is TGTGCCAGCAGGTCCGGGACTGGGGAGGTGGAGACCCAGTACTTC.

About this clonotype: A much larger clone differs by one base, so this may be a read error. The genes are TRBV15 and TRBJ1-1, with D unresolved. This CDR3 spans 12 amino acids. V gave up 0 bases and J gave up 3 bases, with 2 bases separating them. Germline V gene lookup returns CDR1 LNHNV and CDR2 YYDKDF (reference sequence). CDR3 coding DNA: TGTGCCACCAGCAGAGAGCACACTGAAGCTTTCTTT. It encodes CATSREHTEAFF.

Turning to this clonotype: One junction end disagrees with the germline gene, perhaps due to a read error. CDR3 residues: CAISGNGQDELLKFF. The DNA for the CDR3 is TGTGCCATCAGTGGTAATGGCCAGGATGAACTCCTAAAGTTCTTC. The chain uses TRBV10-3 and TRBJ2-5, with D hard to call. The germline V gene encodes CDR1 ENHRY and CDR2 SYGVKD. The CDR3 length is 15 residues.

This clonotype was observed a few times. The rearrangement joins TRBV6-2 or TRBV6-3 to TRBJ2-1, with 7 bases fitting TRBD1. Germline CDR1 and CDR2: MNHEY and SVGEGT. The V gene end was trimmed by 6 bases and the J gene end by 8 bases; junction bases not matched to a gene: 13. CDR3 size: 15 residues. The CDR3 is CASRRDRTSGHEQFF. In DNA form, the CDR3 reads TGTGCCAGCAGACGGGACAGAACGAGTGGCCATGAGCAGTTCTTC.

There are a few counts of this clonotype. The V and J genes are TRBV6-1 and TRBJ2-1, with 9 bases fitting TRBD1. Trimming at V came to 4 bases and at J to 4 bases, leaving 8 bases not matched to a gene. The germline gives CDR1 MNHNS, CDR2 SASEGT. The CDR3 runs 16 residues. The CDR3 region has the DNA TGTGCCAGCAGTGTCGCCGGGACAGGGATTTACAATGAGCAGTTCTTC. The encoded protein is CASSVAGTGIYNEQFF.

This chain connects TRBV27 to TRBJ1-2, with D hard to call. Germline V gene data show CDR1 as MNHEY and CDR2 as SMNVEV (reference sequence). V lost 7 bases, J lost 7 bases, and 16 bases lay in between. The CDR3 extends over 13 amino acids. As DNA, the CDR3 is TGTGCCAGCAAGAGGCCGGGAGTGTGTGGCTACACCTTC. The encoded protein is CASKRPGVCGYTF.

V gene TRBV27 combines with J gene TRBJ1-4; D is possibly TRBD1 (5 bases). CDR3 length: 14 residues. Germline V gene lookup returns CDR1 MNHEY and CDR2 SMNVEV (reference sequence). V was clipped by 5 bases and J by 4 bases, with 11 bases between them. The CDR3 DNA follows: TGTGCCAGCAGTCATGGGACGGATAATGAAAAACTGTTTTTT. Its translation is CASSHGTDNEKLFF. The variable domain in full, with the rest retrieved from reference TRBV27 and TRBJ1-4, is EAQVTQNPRYLITVTGKKLTVTCSQNMNHEYMSWYRQDPGLGLRQIYYSMNVEVTDKGDVPEGYKVSRKEKRNFPLILESPSPNQTSLYFCASSHGTDNEKLFFGSGTQLSVL.